Sequencing of this TCR beta chain was carried out in a study of shared clonotypes between healthy human individuals. Every immunoSEQ plate was one replicate of a subset's evenly spread DNA. Original analysis: Filtering differed for immunoSEQ, which gave only junction sequences without quality scores. Libraries were prepared by immunoSEQ multiplex PCR; TCRdb keeps only in-frame clonotypes and omits some of them. V and J calls plus clone size are reproduced from that table; the DNA served to infer D and trimming. The profile shows 700,000 or so clones, less than 80% of them singletons. A remark on this clone: Its cognate antigen is unknown.

Study-wide points: Sharing of clonotypes among donors was expected to vary with sequencing depth.

The CDR3 extends over 14 amino acids. Germline CDR1 and CDR2: SEHNR and FQNEAQ (reference sequence). The V and J ends lost 5 bases and 3 bases respectively, with 13 bases between them. The chain employs TRBV7-9 and TRBJ1-1, with D possibly TRBD1 on 5 matching bases. This TCR came from a woman aged 25 to 45 in good health. Sequencing was done on a sample of memory CD4+ T cells sorted from blood. Regarding subset: CD45RA-negative fraction. The CDR3 spells CASSDLIGDTEAFF. The CDR3, as DNA: TGTGCCAGCAGCGACCTAATAGGGGACACTGAAGCTTTCTTT.